These 5 T cell receptor beta chains were sequenced from one sample in a study of vaccination and CD4 T cells after COVID-19. Cultured CD4+ T cells had their DNA profiled by the Oncomine TCR Beta short-read assay. Using its own MiXCR run on the PCR reads, TCRdb lists one record per CDR3 protein. The table shows over 7,500 distinct CDR3 sequences, with more than 60% occurring only once. Antigens for these TCRs are unknown. As for treatment: approximately 9-day PBMC culture with coronavirus spike peptide pools or control peptides (ViraFEST assay). Material for sequencing was CD4+ T cells from blood, cultured in vitro. These receptors all stem from a human donor who had recovered from COVID-19.

The genes are TRBV20-1 and TRBJ1-1, with TRBD1 as a possible D gene (6 bases). V was clipped by 3 bases and J by 7 bases, with 12 bases between them. Germline loops: CDR1 DFQATT, CDR2 SNEGSKA (reference sequence). The CDR3 spans 12 residues. In DNA form, the CDR3 reads TGCAGTGCTAGTAAACAGGGAGGTGAAGCTTTCTTT. Translation: CSASKQGGEAFF.

This clonotype came up once. V gene TRBV20-1 combines with J gene TRBJ2-3; D unresolved. V gave up 0 bases and J gave up 0 bases, with 10 bases separating them. The CDR3 covers 15 residues. Germline V gene sequence: CDR1 DFQATT, CDR2 SNEGSKA (reference sequence). This CDR3 reads CSAREAWPSTDTQYF. CDR3 nucleotides: TGCAGTGCTAGAGAGGCTTGGCCTAGCACAGATACGCAGTATTTT.

The rearrangement links TRBV20-1 to TRBJ2-5; 8 positions agree with TRBD1. Germline V gene sequence: CDR1 DFQATT, CDR2 SNEGSKA (reference sequence). V shed 6 bases and J 0 bases; nucleotides not matched to a gene: 3. This CDR3 spans 13 amino acids. CDR3 coding DNA: TGCAGTGCCCCGGACAGGGACCAAGAGACCCAGTACTTC. Amino acids: CSAPDRDQETQYF.

The chain employs TRBV30 and TRBJ2-1; D may be TRBD1 (5 bases). CDR1 is GTSNPN and CDR2 is SVGIG in the germline V gene (reference sequence). Trimming pared 5 bases from V and 9 bases from J, leaving 17 bases between. The CDR3 consists of 13 residues. CDR3 amino acids: CAWYRGQGAEQFF. The CDR3 DNA is TGTGCCTGGTACAGAGGCCAAGGGGCTGAGCAGTTCTTC.

The chain has TRBV5-1 and TRBJ2-5; 7 nucleotides align to TRBD2. Per the germline V gene, CDR1 is SGHRS and CDR2 is YFSETQ. There are 13 residues in the CDR3. With V trimmed by 3 bases and J by 5 bases, 4 bases remained unmatched. The CDR3 loop reads CASSYAGAETQYF. The CDR3 region has the DNA TGCGCCAGCAGCTACGCGGGAGCTGAGACCCAGTACTTC.